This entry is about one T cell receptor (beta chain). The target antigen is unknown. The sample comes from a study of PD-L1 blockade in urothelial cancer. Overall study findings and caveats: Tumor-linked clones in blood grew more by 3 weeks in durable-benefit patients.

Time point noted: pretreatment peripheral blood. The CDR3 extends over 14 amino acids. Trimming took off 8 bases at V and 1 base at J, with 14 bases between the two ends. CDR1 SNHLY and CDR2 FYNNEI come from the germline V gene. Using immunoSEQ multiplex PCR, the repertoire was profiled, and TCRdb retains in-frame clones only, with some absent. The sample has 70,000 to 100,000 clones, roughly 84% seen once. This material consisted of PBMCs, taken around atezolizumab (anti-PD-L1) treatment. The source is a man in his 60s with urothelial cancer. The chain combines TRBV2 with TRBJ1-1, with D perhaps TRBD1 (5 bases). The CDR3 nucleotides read TGTGCCAGCCAACCCCAGGGAGGGAACACTGAAGCTTTCTTT. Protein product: CASQPQGGNTEAFF.